The clone carrying this T cell receptor (beta chain) was seen a handful of times. Its antigen is as yet unknown. Trimming pared 3 bases from V and 2 bases from J, leaving 13 bases between. CDR1 is DFQATT and CDR2 is SNEGSKA in the germline V gene (reference sequence). The CDR3 is made up of 14 amino acids. These data originate in a study of T-cell reconstitution after alpha-beta-depleted transplantation in children. Findings of the study overall: Several hundred graft clones that had expanded were reportedly the source of alpha-beta T cells about two months after transplant. Among T cells one year after transplant, newly produced cells accounted for most counts and diversity.

Molecular barcoding with unique molecular identifiers was used for the TCRbeta library. Using its own MiXCR run on the PCR reads, TCRdb lists one record per CDR3 protein. The table records about 1,000,000 distinct CDR3 sequences, roughly 29% of them present only once. The specimen comprised PBMCs, mostly from graft donor cells, sampled 360 days after TCRalphabeta/CD19-depleted stem cell transplant. The sequence derives from a boy in the first two years of life who had a stem cell transplant for SCID, so the T cells may come from the graft donor. This chain connects TRBV20-1 to TRBJ2-5, with a weak D call TRBD2 (6 bases). The CDR3 coding sequence is TGCAGTGCTAGCACTATTGGGACTCAAGAGACCCAGTACTTC. It translates to CSASTIGTQETQYF.